The clone carrying this T cell receptor beta chain has a count of ten or more. The record originates from a study of neurological immune-mediated disorders. The CDR3 totals 12 residues. V lost 3 bases and J lost 2, with 7 bases in between. Germline-derived CDR1 and CDR2 are DFQATT and SNEGSKA (reference sequence). TCRdb re-called the 5' RACE reads through MiXCR, storing one row per CDR3 protein. Of around 18,000 distinct CDR3 sequences listed, about a fifth are singletons. Material for sequencing was PBMCs. The source of this sequence is a man in his fifties in good health. V and J are TRBV20-1 and TRBJ2-5; D perhaps matches TRBD2 (5 bases). The CDR3 spells CSARRTQETQYF. CDR3 sequence (DNA): TGCAGTGCTAGGCGGACTCAAGAGACCCAGTACTTC.